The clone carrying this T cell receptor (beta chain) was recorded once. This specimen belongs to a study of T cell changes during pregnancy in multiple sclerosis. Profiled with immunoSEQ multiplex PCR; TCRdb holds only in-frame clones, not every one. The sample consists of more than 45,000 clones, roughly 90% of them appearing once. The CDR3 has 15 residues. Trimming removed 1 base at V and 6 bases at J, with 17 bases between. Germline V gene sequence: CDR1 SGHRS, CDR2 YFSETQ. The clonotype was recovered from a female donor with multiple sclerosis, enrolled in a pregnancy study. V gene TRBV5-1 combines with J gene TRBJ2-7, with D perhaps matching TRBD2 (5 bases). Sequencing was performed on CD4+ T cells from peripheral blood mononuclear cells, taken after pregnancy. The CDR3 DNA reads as TGCGCCAGCAGCTTGAGCGGAGGAAAGTTCTTCGAGCAGTACTTC. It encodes CASSLSGGKFFEQYF.